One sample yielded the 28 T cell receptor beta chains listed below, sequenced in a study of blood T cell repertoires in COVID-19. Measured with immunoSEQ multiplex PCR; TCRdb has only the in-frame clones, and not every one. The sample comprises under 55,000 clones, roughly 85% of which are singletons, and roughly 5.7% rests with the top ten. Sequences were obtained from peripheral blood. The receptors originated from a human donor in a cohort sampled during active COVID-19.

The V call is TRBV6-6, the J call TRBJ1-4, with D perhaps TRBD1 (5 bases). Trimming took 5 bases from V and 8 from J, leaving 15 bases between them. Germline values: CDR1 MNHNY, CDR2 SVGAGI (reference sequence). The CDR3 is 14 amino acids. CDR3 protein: CASSQRGSGEKLFF. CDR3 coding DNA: TGTGCCAGCAGTCAGCGGGGCTCTGGGGAAAAACTGTTTTTT.

As DNA, the CDR3 is TGCGCCAGCAGCTTGGTGGGACAAACCGGGGAGCTGTTTTTT. Translating gives CASSLVGQTGELFF. This chain links TRBV5-1 with TRBJ2-2; tentatively, D is TRBD1 (6 bases). This CDR3 is built from 14 residues. Germline CDR1 SGHRS, CDR2 YFSETQ. V was clipped by 0 bases and J by 5 bases, with 8 bases between them.

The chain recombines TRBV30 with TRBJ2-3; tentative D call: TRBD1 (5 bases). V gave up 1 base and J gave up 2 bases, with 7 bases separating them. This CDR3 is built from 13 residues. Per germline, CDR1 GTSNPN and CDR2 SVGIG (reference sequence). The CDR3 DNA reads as TGTGCCTGGAGTGGACAGTACACAGATACGCAGTATTTT. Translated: CAWSGQYTDTQYF.

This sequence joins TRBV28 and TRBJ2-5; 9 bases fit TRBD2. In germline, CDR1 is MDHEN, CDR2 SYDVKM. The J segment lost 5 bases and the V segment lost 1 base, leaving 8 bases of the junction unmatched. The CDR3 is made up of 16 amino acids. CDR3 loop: CASSLSSRGGSETQYF. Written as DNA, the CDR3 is TGTGCCAGCAGTTTATCGTCGCGGGGGGGATCGGAGACCCAGTACTTC.

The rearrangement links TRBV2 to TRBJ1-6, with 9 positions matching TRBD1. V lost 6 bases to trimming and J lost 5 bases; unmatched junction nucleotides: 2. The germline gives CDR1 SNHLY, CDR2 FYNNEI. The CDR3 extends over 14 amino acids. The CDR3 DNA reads TGTGCCAGCAGGTGGGACAGGGATAATTCACCCCTCCACTTT. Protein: CASRWDRDNSPLHF. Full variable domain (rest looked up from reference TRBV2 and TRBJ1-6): EPEVTQTPSHQVTQMGQEVILRCVPISNHLYFYWYRQILGQKVEFLVSFYNNEISEKSEIFDDQFSVERPDGSNFTLKIRSTKLEDSAMYFCASRWDRDNSPLHFGNGTRLTVT.

CDR3 sequence (DNA): TGTGCCAGCAGTCTAACCGGGACTAGCGGGGGGGCTGGCACAGATACGCAGTATTTT. Protein sequence: CASSLTGTSGGAGTDTQYF. The rearrangement joins TRBV27 to TRBJ2-3, with 16 bases lining up with TRBD2. The CDR3 extends over 19 amino acids. V lost 5 bases and J lost 1; bases outside the gene matches: 9. Germline values: CDR1 MNHEY, CDR2 SMNVEV (reference sequence).

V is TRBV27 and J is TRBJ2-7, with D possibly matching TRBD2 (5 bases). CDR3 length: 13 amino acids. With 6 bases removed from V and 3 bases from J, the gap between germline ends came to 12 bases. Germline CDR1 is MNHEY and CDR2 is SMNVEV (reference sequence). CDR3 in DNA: TGTGCCAGCAGCCCCCTCGGGGACTACGAGCAGTACTTC. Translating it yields CASSPLGDYEQYF.

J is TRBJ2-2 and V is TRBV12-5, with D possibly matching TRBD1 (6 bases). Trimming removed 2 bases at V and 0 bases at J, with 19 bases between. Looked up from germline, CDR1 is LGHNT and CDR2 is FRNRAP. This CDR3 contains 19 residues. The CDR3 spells CASGLQGKGLQTNTGELFF. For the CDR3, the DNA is TGTGCTAGTGGTTTGCAGGGGAAGGGCCTACAAACGAACACCGGGGAGCTGTTTTTT.

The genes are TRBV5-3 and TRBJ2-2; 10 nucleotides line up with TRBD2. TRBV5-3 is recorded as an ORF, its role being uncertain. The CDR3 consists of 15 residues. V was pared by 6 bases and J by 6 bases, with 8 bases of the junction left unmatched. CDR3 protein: CARNRTGTSAGELFF. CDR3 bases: TGTGCCAGAAACCGAACCGGGACTAGCGCCGGGGAGCTGTTTTTT.

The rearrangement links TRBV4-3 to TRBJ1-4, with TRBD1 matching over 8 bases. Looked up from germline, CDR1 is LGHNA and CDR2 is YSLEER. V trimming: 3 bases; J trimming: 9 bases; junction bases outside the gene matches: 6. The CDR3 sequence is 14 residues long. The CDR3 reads CASSHGQGGKKLFF. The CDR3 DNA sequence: TGCGCCAGCAGCCACGGACAGGGAGGTAAAAAACTGTTTTTT.

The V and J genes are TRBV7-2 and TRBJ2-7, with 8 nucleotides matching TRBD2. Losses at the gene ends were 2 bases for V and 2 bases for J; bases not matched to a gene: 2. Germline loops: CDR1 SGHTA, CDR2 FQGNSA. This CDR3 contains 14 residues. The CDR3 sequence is CASSLTSGPYEQYF. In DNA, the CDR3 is TGTGCCAGCAGCTTAACTAGCGGCCCCTACGAGCAGTACTTC.

For the CDR3, the DNA is TGCGCCAGCAGCCAAAGCAGGGGAACCGGGGAGCTGTTTTTT. As protein: CASSQSRGTGELFF. The V gene is TRBV5-1, the J gene TRBJ2-2; D perhaps matches TRBD1 (6 bases). The CDR3 length is 14 residues. V shed 4 bases and J shed 5 bases, with 12 bases lying between them. Germline assignment: CDR1 SGHRS and CDR2 YFSETQ.

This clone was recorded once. In DNA, the CDR3 is TGTGCCAGTAGTTCTCAGACACGCGGGAGCTATGGCTACACCTTC. This encodes CASSSQTRGSYGYTF. The rearrangement uses TRBV19 and TRBJ1-2, with D unclear. This CDR3 is built from 15 residues. Between the trimmed V and J ends, which lost 5 bases and 4 bases, there was a span of 17 bases. Germline V gene data show CDR1 as LNHDA and CDR2 as SQIVND (reference sequence).

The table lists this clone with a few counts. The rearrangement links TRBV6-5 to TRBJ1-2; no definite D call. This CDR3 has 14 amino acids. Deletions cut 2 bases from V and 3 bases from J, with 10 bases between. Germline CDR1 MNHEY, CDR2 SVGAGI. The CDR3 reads CASSYGSAYYGYTF. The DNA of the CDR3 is TGTGCCAGCAGTTACGGTTCAGCGTACTATGGCTACACCTTC.

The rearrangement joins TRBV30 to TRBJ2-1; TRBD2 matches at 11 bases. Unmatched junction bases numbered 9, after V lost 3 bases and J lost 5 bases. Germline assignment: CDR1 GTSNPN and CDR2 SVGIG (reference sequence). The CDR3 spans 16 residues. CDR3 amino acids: CAWRTSSGGRHNEQFF. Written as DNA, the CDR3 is TGTGCCTGGAGGACCTCTAGCGGGGGGCGACACAATGAGCAGTTCTTC.

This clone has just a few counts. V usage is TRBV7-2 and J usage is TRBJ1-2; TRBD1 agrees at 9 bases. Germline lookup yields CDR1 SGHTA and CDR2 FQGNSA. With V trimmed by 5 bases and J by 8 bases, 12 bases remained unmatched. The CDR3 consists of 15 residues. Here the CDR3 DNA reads TGTGCCAGCAGCCTCAATACAGGGGGCGCGAAAGGCTACACCTTC. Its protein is CASSLNTGGAKGYTF.

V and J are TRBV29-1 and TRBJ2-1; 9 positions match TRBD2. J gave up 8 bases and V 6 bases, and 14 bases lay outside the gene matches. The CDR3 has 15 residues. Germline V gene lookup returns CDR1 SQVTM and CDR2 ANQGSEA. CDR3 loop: CSVDPPGGGVYEQFF. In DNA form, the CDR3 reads TGCAGCGTCGACCCTCCTGGCGGGGGGGTCTATGAGCAGTTCTTC.

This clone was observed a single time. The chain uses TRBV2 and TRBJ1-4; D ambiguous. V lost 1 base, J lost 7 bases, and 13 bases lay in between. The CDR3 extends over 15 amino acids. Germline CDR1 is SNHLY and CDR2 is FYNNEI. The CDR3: CASSEGYRDGEKLFF. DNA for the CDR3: TGTGCCAGCAGTGAAGGGTACCGGGATGGTGAAAAACTGTTTTTT. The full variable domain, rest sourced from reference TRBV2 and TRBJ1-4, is EPEVTQTPSHQVTQMGQEVILRCVPISNHLYFYWYRQILGQKVEFLVSFYNNEISEKSEIFDDQFSVERPDGSNFTLKIRSTKLEDSAMYFCASSEGYRDGEKLFFGSGTQLSVL.

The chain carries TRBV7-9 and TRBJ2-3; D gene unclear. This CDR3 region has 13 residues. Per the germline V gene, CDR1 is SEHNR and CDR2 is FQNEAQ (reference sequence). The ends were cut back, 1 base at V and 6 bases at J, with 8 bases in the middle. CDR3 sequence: CASSLVPSDTQYF. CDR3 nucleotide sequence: TGTGCCAGCAGCTTAGTCCCCTCGGATACGCAGTATTTT. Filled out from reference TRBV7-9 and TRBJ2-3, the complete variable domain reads DTGVSQNPRHKITKRGQNVTFRCDPISEHNRLYWYRQTLGQGPEFLTYFQNEAQLEKSRLLSDRFSAERPKGSFSTLEIQRTEQGDSAMYLCASSLVPSDTQYFGPGTRLTVL.

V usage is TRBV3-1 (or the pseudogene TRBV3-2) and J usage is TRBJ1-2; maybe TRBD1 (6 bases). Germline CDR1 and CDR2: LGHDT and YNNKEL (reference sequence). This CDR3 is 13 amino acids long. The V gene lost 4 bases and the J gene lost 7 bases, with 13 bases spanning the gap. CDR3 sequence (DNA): TGTGCCAGCAGCCCCCTTGGGGACATTGGCTACACCTTC. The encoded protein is CASSPLGDIGYTF.

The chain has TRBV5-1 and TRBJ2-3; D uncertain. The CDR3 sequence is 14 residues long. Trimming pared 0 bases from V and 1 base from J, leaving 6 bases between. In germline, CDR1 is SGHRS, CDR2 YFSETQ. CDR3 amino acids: CASSLAVRTDTQYF. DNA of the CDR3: TGCGCCAGCAGCTTGGCGGTTCGCACAGATACGCAGTATTTT.

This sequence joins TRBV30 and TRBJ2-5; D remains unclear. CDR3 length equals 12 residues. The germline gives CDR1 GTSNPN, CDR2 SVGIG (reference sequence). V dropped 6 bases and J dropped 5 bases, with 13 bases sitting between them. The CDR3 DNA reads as TGTGCCTGCACCCTCCAAGCGGAGACCCAGTACTTC. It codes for CACTLQAETQYF.

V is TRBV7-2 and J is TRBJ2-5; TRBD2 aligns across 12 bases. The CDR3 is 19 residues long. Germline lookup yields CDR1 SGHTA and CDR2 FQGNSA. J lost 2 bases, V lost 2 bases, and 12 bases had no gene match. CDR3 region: CASSLNLAGGIMFQETQYF. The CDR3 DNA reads TGTGCCAGCAGCTTAAACCTAGCGGGAGGGATTATGTTTCAAGAGACCCAGTACTTC.

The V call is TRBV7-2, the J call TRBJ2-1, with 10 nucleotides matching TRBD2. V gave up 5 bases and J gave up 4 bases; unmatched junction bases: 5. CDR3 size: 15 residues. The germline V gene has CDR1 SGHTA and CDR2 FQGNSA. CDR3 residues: CASSISGGAYNEQFF. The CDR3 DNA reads TGTGCCAGCAGCATAAGCGGGGGGGCTTACAATGAGCAGTTCTTC.

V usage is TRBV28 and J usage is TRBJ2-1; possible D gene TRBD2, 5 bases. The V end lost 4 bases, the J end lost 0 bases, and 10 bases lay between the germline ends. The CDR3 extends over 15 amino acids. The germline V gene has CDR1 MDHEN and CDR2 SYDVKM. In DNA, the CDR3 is TGTGCCAGCAGTTCATCCGGAGGCTCCTACAATGAGCAGTTCTTC. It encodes CASSSSGGSYNEQFF. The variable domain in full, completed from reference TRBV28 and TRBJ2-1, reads DVKVTQSSRYLVKRTGEKVFLECVQDMDHENMFWYRQDPGLGLRLIYFSYDVKMKEKGDIPEGYSVSREKKERFSLILESASTNQTSMYLCASSSSGGSYNEQFFGPGTRLTVL.

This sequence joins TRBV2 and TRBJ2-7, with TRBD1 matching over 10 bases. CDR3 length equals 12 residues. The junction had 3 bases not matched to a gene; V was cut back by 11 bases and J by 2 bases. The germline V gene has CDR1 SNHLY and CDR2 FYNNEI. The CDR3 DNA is TGTGCCGGGGGGACAGGGGCCTACGAGCAGTACTTC. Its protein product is CAGGTGAYEQYF.

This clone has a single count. The CDR3, as DNA: TGTGCCAGCAGTGATGTGTGGACAGGGGGCGGCTACACCTTC. Its translation is CASSDVWTGGGYTF. V usage is TRBV25-1 and J usage is TRBJ1-2; the match to TRBD1 covers 11 bases. CDR1 is MGHDK, CDR2 SYGVNS, per germline. Trimming removed 3 bases from V and 8 bases from J; junction bases left unmatched: 5. The CDR3 sequence is 14 residues long.

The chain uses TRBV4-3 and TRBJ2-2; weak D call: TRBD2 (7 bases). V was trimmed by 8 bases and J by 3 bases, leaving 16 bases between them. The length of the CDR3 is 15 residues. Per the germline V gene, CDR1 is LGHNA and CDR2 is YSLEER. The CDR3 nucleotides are TGCGCCAGCCGGGGGGCCGACTCGGACACCGGGGAGCTGTTTTTT. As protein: CASRGADSDTGELFF.